Sequencing of this T cell receptor (beta chain) was carried out in a study of T cell clones after liver transplantation. Across the study: Immunosuppression withdrawal was tried within 2 years after liver transplantation in this trial. The study's findings and limits: Graft donor-reactive T cells possibly entered the graft instead of undergoing deletion.

Germline values: CDR1 SGHTA, CDR2 FQGTGA. V dropped 9 bases and J dropped 6 bases, with 21 bases sitting between them. This CDR3 is 14 amino acids long. Clones were read by immunoSEQ multiplex PCR, and TCRdb kept only the in-frame ones, dropping some. The sample carries some 110,000 clones, 82% recorded once. In the case of this clone: The antigen is undetermined.

This rearrangement joins TRBV7-3 to TRBJ2-7; the D gene is possibly TRBD1 (6 bases). The source was CD4+ T cells from blood, collected before liver transplant. This TCR was recovered from a human donor who received a liver transplant. CDR3 nucleotide sequence: TGTGCCAGTACACAGGGCCCTTCCTCGGGCGAGCAGTACTTC. Its protein is CASTQGPSSGEQYF.